This T cell receptor (beta chain) was retrieved from a study of T cell clonotyping in hematopoietic cell transplantation. The CDR3 spans 14 residues. V gave up 7 bases and J gave up 6 bases, with 13 bases separating them. Germline-derived CDR1 and CDR2 are SEHNR and FQNEAQ (reference sequence). Details on this clone: Its antigen is unknown.

TCRdb keeps only in-frame clones here, not all; method: immunoSEQ multiplex PCR. Among about 16,000 clones listed, roughly 58% were seen once. General observations from the study: Recipient TCR diversity dropped after transplant; expanded clonotypes rose from day 30 to 180. Few recipient clonotypes overlapped donors; over 97% were de novo at given depth. Cells were unsorted, so CD4 and CD8 contributions were not separated.

Blood collection times were about day -28 and days 30, 100, 180 posttransplant. The TCR comes from a male patient aged 50 or older who had an allogeneic stem cell transplant from an unrelated donor, so T cells may come from the graft donor. Some clones in this sample may be carry-over from other donors' samples. The chain recombines TRBV7-9 with TRBJ2-6; possible D gene TRBD2, 5 bases. The sequencing here drew on PBMCs, taken 30 days after allogeneic stem cell transplant. The CDR3 nucleotides are TGTGCCAGCACCCGGGGTGTAGAGGCCAACGTCCTGACTTTC. Encoded protein: CASTRGVEANVLTF.